This is a list of T cell receptor beta chains from one sample in a study of beta chain features in type 1 diabetes. TCRdb keeps only in-frame clones here, not all; method: immunoSEQ multiplex PCR. The repertoire has hundreds of thousands of clones, 11% to 15% of them found once; the top ten carry less than 0.04%. The sequencing sample was made of naive CD4+ T cells from blood. These receptors originate from a man aged 18 to 35 with type 1 diabetes. Each CDR3 is given with its conserved first and last residue. The D gene is left open where the match is weak. Not all rows give a size; the values are once, few, many and, for expanded clones, a class.

size	J	D	V	DNA	CDR3
NA	TRBJ2-3	NA	TRBV18	TGTGCCAGCTCACCTGGACTGAGCACAGATACGCAGTATTTT	CASSPGLSTDTQYF
few	TRBJ2-1	TRBD2	TRBV5-1	TGCGCCAGCAGCTTGGGACTAGCTTTTGACAATGAGCAGTTCTTC	CASSLGLAFDNEQFF
NA	TRBJ2-1	NA	TRBV30	TGTGCCTGCTCCCCTTGGGGACCCAGGGATGAGCAGTTCTTC	CACSPWGPRDEQFF
few	TRBJ2-1	TRBD2	TRBV28	TGTGCCAGCGGTAGGCGGGAGGGCTTTGCGGGTCCCCATGAGCAGTTCTTC	CASGRREGFAGPHEQFF
few	TRBJ2-3	NA	TRBV27	TGTGCCAGCAGTACGAACCGCGGGGATACGCAGTATTTT	CASSTNRGDTQYF
NA	TRBJ2-7	NA	TRBV5-1	TGCGCCAGCAGCCCGTCCGGACAGCTATCCTACGAGCAGTACTTC	CASSPSGQLSYEQYF
few	TRBJ2-5	TRBD1	TRBV9	TGTGCCAGCAGCGCTGGGACAGTGGAGACCCAGTACTTC	CASSAGTVETQYF
NA	TRBJ2-3	TRBD2	TRBV30	TGTGCGGGGCGATTAGCGGGTGTGGGGACGCAGTATTTT	CAGRLAGVGTQYF
NA	TRBJ2-7	TRBD2	TRBV9	TGTGCCAGCAGTCGAGGGGAGGGTAGCGGGCGAGACGAGCAGTACTTC	CASSRGEGSGRDEQYF
NA	TRBJ2-2	NA	TRBV7-2	TGTGCCAGCAGCCTGGGCTTCGGGGAGCTGTTTTTT	CASSLGFGELFF
NA	TRBJ2-2	NA	TRBV9	TGTGCCAGCAGCGTAGATACGGGACTCGGGGAGCTGTTTTTT	CASSVDTGLGELFF
few	TRBJ2-7	NA	TRBV20-1	TGCAGTGCTAGAGTCTACGAGCAGTACTTC	CSARVYEQYF
NA	TRBJ1-3	NA	TRBV6-5	TGTGCCAGCAGTTACTCTCTCTCTGGCAACACCATATATTTT	CASSYSLSGNTIYF
NA	TRBJ2-1	TRBD1	TRBV27	TGTGCCAGCAGGGGACAGGGGACCATCAAGGATTTCTTC	CASRGQGTIKDFF
few	TRBJ1-6	TRBD1	TRBV4-3	TGCGCCAGCAGCCAGGACACAGGGGGTCTCTCCTATAATTCACCCCTCCACTTT	CASSQDTGGLSYNSPLHF
NA	TRBJ2-7	NA	TRBV12-5	TGTGCTAGTGGTTTGGTCTCTTCGACAGGCGAGACCTACGAGCAGTACTTC	CASGLVSSTGETYEQYF
few	TRBJ1-1	NA	TRBV29-1	TGCAGCGTTGAACGCCGGACGAGGTCCTCCGTAGGAACTGAAGCTTTCTTT	CSVERRTRSSVGTEAFF
few	TRBJ2-7	NA	TRBV27	TGTGCCAGCAGTTTATCGTGGCTTACGGCGTCCTCCTACGAGCAGTACTTC	CASSLSWLTASSYEQYF
NA	TRBJ2-5	TRBD2	TRBV10-3	TGTGCCATCAGTGAGTGGGCTAGCGGGAGGGAGAAGACCCAGTACTTC	CAISEWASGREKTQYF
few	TRBJ1-5	NA	TRBV5-6	TGTGCCAGCAGCTTGCTACGACGGGCAAATCAGCCCCAGCATTTT	CASSLLRRANQPQHF
NA	TRBJ2-7	NA	TRBV9	TGTGCCAGCAGCGAGGCAGGGGCCTACGAGCAGTACTTC	CASSEAGAYEQYF
NA	TRBJ2-5	TRBD1	TRBV6-6	TGTGCCAGCAGTGACCCACAGGGGGTCAGTGAGACCCAGTACTTC	CASSDPQGVSETQYF
NA	TRBJ1-1	NA	TRBV29-1	TGCAGCGTTGTAGGAAATTTCAACACTGAAGCTTTCTTT	CSVVGNFNTEAFF
NA	TRBJ1-6	NA	TRBV7-2	TGTGCCAGCAGCTCCTCGGGCAGGCGGAGCTCCTATAATTCACCCCTCCACTTT	CASSSSGRRSSYNSPLHF
few	TRBJ2-1	NA	TRBV4-3	TGCGCCAGCAGCCAGGTCCCAGGGGATTATGAGCAGTTCTTC	CASSQVPGDYEQFF
NA	TRBJ2-6	TRBD2	TRBV6-6	TGTGCCAGCTCTAGCGGGGTCTCTGGGGCCAACGTCCTGACTTTC	CASSSGVSGANVLTF
few	TRBJ2-7	NA	TRBV14	TGTGCCAGCAGCTCCCAAACCCGCTACGAGCAGTACTTC	CASSSQTRYEQYF
few	TRBJ2-5	TRBD2	TRBV29-1	TGCAGCGCGCCCCTTAGCGGAGTCTCGGGAGGGACCCAGTACTTC	CSAPLSGVSGGTQYF
few	TRBJ1-6	TRBD1	TRBV14	TGTGCCAGCAGCCTGACAGGGAATTCACCCCTCCACTTT	CASSLTGNSPLHF
few	TRBJ1-2	TRBD1	TRBV28	TGTGCCAGCACCCAAGGGAGGGGGCGCAGTAGTGGCTACACCTTC	CASTQGRGRSSGYTF
few	TRBJ2-1	TRBD2	TRBV30	TGTGCCTGGAGTGACCGGGGGGGTGAGCAGTTCTTC	CAWSDRGGEQFF
few	TRBJ1-5	NA	TRBV2	TGTGCCAGCAGTTCCCGGACTGCCCGCAATCAGCCCCAGCATTTT	CASSSRTARNQPQHF
few	TRBJ1-6	TRBD1	TRBV28	TGTGCCAGAGCGGGACAGGGTAATTCACCCCTCCACTTT	CARAGQGNSPLHF
few	TRBJ1-5	NA	TRBV7-3	TGTGCCAGCAGCTTAAGCAGGGATCAGCCCCAGCATTTT	CASSLSRDQPQHF
NA	TRBJ2-6	NA	TRBV6-1	TGTGCCAGCAGTGAGCCGACAGGATCTGGGGCCAACGTCCTGACTTTC	CASSEPTGSGANVLTF
few	TRBJ2-7	TRBD2	TRBV15	TGTGCCACCAGCCCTAGCGGGACGTCCCTCTACGAGCAGTACTTC	CATSPSGTSLYEQYF
few	TRBJ2-3	NA	TRBV7-9	TGTGCCAGCAGCCAGGACCGCCACGAGACAGATACGCAGTATTTT	CASSQDRHETDTQYF
NA	TRBJ2-1	NA	TRBV6-1	TGTGCCAGCAGCCCGGGATGGGGCCAATGGAATGAGCAGTTCTTC	CASSPGWGQWNEQFF
few	TRBJ2-1	TRBD2	TRBV7-3	TGTGCCAGCAGCTCAGAGCGGGGGGCCCTTGGAGAGCAGTTCTTC	CASSSERGALGEQFF
NA	TRBJ2-7	TRBD1	TRBV6-5	TGTGCCAGCAGTTACTCCGGGACAGGGGTCCACGAGCAGTACTTC	CASSYSGTGVHEQYF
NA	TRBJ1-1	NA	TRBV7-2	TGTGCCAGCAGTCAATACATGAACACTGAAGCTTTCTTT	CASSQYMNTEAFF
once	TRBJ2-2	TRBD1	TRBV11-2	TGTGCCAGCAGCGGCGCCGGGCTCAGGGGGACCGGGGAGCTGTTTTTT	CASSGAGLRGTGELFF
few	TRBJ2-1	TRBD2	TRBV15	TGTGCCACCAGCAGGCGGGGGGCGCCCTCCTACAATGAGCAGTTCTTC	CATSRRGAPSYNEQFF
NA	TRBJ2-1	TRBD1	TRBV28	TGTGCCAGCAGCACAGGACAGGGGGGGGTATACAATGAGCAGTTCTTC	CASSTGQGGVYNEQFF
NA	TRBJ2-7	NA	TRBV14	TGTGCCAGCAGCCCCGGGGGGCGGATTTACGAGCAGTACTTC	CASSPGGRIYEQYF
few	TRBJ2-3	TRBD1	TRBV5-1	TGCGCCAGCAGCTTCGGACAGGGCACAGATACGCAGTATTTT	CASSFGQGTDTQYF
NA	TRBJ1-5	NA	TRBV4-2	TGTGCCAGCAGCCAAGCCCGACAACAGCCCCAGCATTTT	CASSQARQQPQHF
NA	TRBJ2-7	NA	TRBV7-9	TGTGCCAGCAGCTCCCTCAGGCGTGTTGGCGAGCAGTACTTC	CASSSLRRVGEQYF
few	TRBJ2-7	TRBD2	TRBV7-8	TGTGCCAGCAGCTTAGGACTAGCGGGGGCAAGCTCCTACGAGCAGTACTTC	CASSLGLAGASSYEQYF
few	TRBJ2-2	NA	TRBV5-4	TGTGCCAGCAGCGCCGGCCTTGACTGGGGGATCGGGGAGCTGTTTTTT	CASSAGLDWGIGELFF
few	TRBJ2-3	TRBD2	TRBV4-3	TGCGCCAGCAGCTCCTGGGGTCCAGCGGGGACCACAGATACGCAGTATTTT	CASSSWGPAGTTDTQYF
NA	TRBJ1-6	NA	TRBV15	TGTGCCACCAGCAGCCCCCAGGTAGCTGGTAGCTCCTATAATTCACCCCTCCACTTT	CATSSPQVAGSSYNSPLHF
few	TRBJ2-1	NA	TRBV19	TGTGCCAGTAAAGGGCAGGGTTATTTTAATGAGCAGTTCTTC	CASKGQGYFNEQFF
NA	TRBJ2-5	TRBD1	TRBV29-1	TGCAGCGTTTTTGGACAGGGAGAGACCCAGTACTTC	CSVFGQGETQYF